This TCR beta chain appears in the sequencing data of a study of beta chain features in type 1 diabetes. Study-level points and caveats: In type 1 diabetes patients, VDJ junctions had fewer insertions; deletions at these junctions were more frequent.

Investigators reverse transcribed all isolated RNA, so they sequenced expressed TCRB transcripts. Assay used: immunoSEQ multiplex PCR; TCRdb lists only in-frame clones, some missing. This table has almost 350,000 clones, less than 10% appearing once. About this clone itself: Antigen: not known.

The V gene lost 3 bases and the J gene lost 2 bases, with 22 bases spanning the gap. Germline V gene sequence: CDR1 LGHNA, CDR2 YSLEER. The CDR3 runs to 18 residues. The specimen was central memory CD4+ T cells from blood. This receptor was taken from a woman younger than 35 in good health. The chain uses TRBV4-3 and TRBJ2-5; perhaps D is TRBD1 or TRBD2 (5 bases each). CDR3 protein: CASSHNPPQPGSQETQYF. CDR3 coding DNA: TGCGCCAGCAGCCACAACCCGCCCCAGCCAGGGAGTCAAGAGACCCAGTACTTC.